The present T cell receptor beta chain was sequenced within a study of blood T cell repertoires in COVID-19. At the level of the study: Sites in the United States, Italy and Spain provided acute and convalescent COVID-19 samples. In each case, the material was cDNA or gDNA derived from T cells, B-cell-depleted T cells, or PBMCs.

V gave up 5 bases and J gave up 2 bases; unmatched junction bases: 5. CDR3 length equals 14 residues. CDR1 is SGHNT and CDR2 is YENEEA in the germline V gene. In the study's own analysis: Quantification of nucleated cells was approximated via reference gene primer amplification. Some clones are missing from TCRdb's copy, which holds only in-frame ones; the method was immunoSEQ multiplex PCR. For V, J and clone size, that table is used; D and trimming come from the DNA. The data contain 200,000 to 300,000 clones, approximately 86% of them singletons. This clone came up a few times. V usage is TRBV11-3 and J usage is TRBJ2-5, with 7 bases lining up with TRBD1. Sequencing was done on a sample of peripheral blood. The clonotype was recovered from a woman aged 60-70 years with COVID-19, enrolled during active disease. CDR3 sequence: CASSRSTGQETQYF. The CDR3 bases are TGTGCCAGCAGCCGTTCGACAGGGCAAGAGACCCAGTACTTC. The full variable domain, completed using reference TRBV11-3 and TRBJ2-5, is EAGVVQSPRYKIIEKKQPVAFWCNPISGHNTLYWYLQNLGQGPELLIRYENEEAVDDSQLPKDRFSAERLKGVDSTLKIQPAELGDSAVYLCASSRSTGQETQYFGPGTRLLVL.